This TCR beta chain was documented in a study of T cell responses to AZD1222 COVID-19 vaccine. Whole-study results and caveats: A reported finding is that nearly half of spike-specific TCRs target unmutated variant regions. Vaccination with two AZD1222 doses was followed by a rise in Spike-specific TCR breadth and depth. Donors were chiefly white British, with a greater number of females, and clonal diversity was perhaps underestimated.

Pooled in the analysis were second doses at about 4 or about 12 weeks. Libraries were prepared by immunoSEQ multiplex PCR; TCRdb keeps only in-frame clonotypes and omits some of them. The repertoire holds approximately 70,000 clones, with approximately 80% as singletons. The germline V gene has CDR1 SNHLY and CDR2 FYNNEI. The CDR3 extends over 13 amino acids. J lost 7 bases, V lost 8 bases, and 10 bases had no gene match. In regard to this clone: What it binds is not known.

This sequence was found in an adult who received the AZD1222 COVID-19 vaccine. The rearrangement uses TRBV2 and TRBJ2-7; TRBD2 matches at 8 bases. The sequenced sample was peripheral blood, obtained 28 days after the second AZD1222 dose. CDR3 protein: CASRTGGPGEQYF. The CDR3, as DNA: TGTGCCAGCCGTACGGGGGGGCCGGGTGAGCAGTACTTC.